Listed below are T cell receptor beta chains from one sample, sequenced in a study of identical twins. One entry per CDR3 protein results from TCRdb running MiXCR on the 5' RACE reads. Of around 480,000 distinct CDR3 sequences in the sample, roughly an eighth were seen once. These sequences were also reported in another study, on yellow fever vaccine responses in identical twins.

Sequenced input: CD4+ T cells sorted from blood. The receptors were gathered from a woman aged 18-29 years in good health. The CDR3 runs from the conserved cysteine through the conserved F or W.

v_call,j_call,cdr3_aa
TRBV7-2,TRBJ2-2,CASSLSRTGVAGELFF
TRBV5-1,TRBJ2-2,CASSMGQGDAGELFF
TRBV21-1,TRBJ2-2,CASSTSADGTGELFF
TRBV25-1,TRBJ2-7,CASRDRGKYEQYF
TRBV24-1,TRBJ2-2,CATSDRVGTGELFF
TRBV30,TRBJ2-2,CAWSKPGQGLRELFF
TRBV12-3/TRBV12-4,TRBJ1-4,CASSFGGGGEKLFF
TRBV6-5,TRBJ1-1,CASSYSISVTEAFF
TRBV12-3/TRBV12-4,TRBJ2-1,CASSPPGGLGQFF
TRBV5-1,TRBJ2-3,CASSAGQLSSTDTQYF
TRBV7-9,TRBJ2-7,CASSLGEVYEQYF
TRBV9,TRBJ1-6,CASSVAEGKGSPLHF
TRBV27,TRBJ2-1,CASSLMENYNEQFF
TRBV5-1,TRBJ1-1,CASRPPGNTEAFF
TRBV7-8,TRBJ1-2,CASSSPGQGPNYGYTF
TRBV11-3,TRBJ2-1,CASSFSGYYNEQFF
TRBV12-3/TRBV12-4,TRBJ1-2,CASSLGFEGNYTF
TRBV7-3,TRBJ1-2,CASSLAGQSNYGYTF
TRBV20-1,TRBJ2-5,CSARGGLAGGQETQYF
TRBV5-1,TRBJ2-1,CASSLTGAYYNEQFF
TRBV14,TRBJ2-1,CASRHTGGPYNEQFF
TRBV7-2,TRBJ2-3,CASGLEDTDTQYF
TRBV2,TRBJ2-1,CASSEEFGRNEQFF
TRBV4-3,TRBJ2-5,CASSATSGSLKTQYF
TRBV15,TRBJ1-2,CATSRDRQGYGYTF
TRBV7-2,TRBJ2-7,CASSLAVTKVYEQYF
TRBV3-1,TRBJ1-2,CASSLKTGPRGYTF
TRBV27,TRBJ2-7,CASSSWGTSQNEQYF
TRBV2,TRBJ1-5,CASSVHAGTGGSSNQPQHF
TRBV25-1,TRBJ2-4,CASAQAGGNIQYF
TRBV6-5,TRBJ2-1,CASSYSAGVQFF
TRBV5-6,TRBJ2-7,CASSLRRWTSGGYEQYF
TRBV11-2,TRBJ1-4,CASSSGRLDEKLFF
TRBV12-3/TRBV12-4,TRBJ1-2,CASSGMGGYGYTF
TRBV7-2,TRBJ2-7,CASSQSGGGHYEQYF
TRBV27,TRBJ2-6,CATGEGNSGANVLTF
TRBV7-9,TRBJ2-7,CASSRGTVYEQYF
TRBV2,TRBJ1-2,CASRTGGDYYGYTF
TRBV27,TRBJ2-5,CASSPRTGRETQYF
TRBV29-1,TRBJ1-1,CSVVELLVDTEAFF
TRBV28,TRBJ2-5,CASSLGTVTQETQYF
TRBV28,TRBJ2-5,CASSLLSGGYRETQYF
TRBV7-2,TRBJ2-1,CASSRSGTREYNEQFF
TRBV10-3,TRBJ2-5,CAIRALAGEGTQYF
TRBV21-1,TRBJ2-1,CASSKAREAGDDNEQFF
TRBV7-2,TRBJ2-5,CASSGRTGRETQYF
TRBV12-3/TRBV12-4,TRBJ2-3,CASSLRGETDTQYF
TRBV4-3,TRBJ2-7,CASSHEVAGAYEQYF
TRBV28,TRBJ2-7,CASRTSGRAEQYF
TRBV2,TRBJ2-2,CASIPDRSGELFF
TRBV28,TRBJ2-1,CASSNPSPSGGDRFF
TRBV5-1,TRBJ2-2,CASRLSSTGELFF
TRBV11-2,TRBJ2-1,CASSLRAGELRNEQFF
TRBV3-1,TRBJ2-1,CATLPGGRSSYNEQFF
TRBV28,TRBJ2-3,CASSRTDRGTRGTQYF
TRBV12-3/TRBV12-4,TRBJ2-3,CASSPGTGGADTQYF
TRBV10-3,TRBJ2-3,CATRGTTDTQYF
TRBV5-1,TRBJ2-7,CASSPGRRDVSYEQYF